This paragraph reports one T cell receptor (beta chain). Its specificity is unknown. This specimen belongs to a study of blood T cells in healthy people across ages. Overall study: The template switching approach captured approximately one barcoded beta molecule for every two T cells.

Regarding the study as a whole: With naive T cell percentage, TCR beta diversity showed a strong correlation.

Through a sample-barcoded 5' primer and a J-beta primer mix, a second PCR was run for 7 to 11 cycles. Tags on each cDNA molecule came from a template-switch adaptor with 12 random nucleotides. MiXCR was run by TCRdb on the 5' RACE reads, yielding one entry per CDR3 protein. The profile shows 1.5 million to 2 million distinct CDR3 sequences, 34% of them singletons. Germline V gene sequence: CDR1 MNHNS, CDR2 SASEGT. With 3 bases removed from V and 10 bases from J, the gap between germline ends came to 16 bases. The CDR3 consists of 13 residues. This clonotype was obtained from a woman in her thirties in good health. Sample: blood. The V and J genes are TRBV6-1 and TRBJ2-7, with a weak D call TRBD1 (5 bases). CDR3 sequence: CASSDSKGRFQYF. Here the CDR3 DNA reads TGTGCCAGCAGTGATAGTAAGGGGCGTTTTCAGTACTTC.